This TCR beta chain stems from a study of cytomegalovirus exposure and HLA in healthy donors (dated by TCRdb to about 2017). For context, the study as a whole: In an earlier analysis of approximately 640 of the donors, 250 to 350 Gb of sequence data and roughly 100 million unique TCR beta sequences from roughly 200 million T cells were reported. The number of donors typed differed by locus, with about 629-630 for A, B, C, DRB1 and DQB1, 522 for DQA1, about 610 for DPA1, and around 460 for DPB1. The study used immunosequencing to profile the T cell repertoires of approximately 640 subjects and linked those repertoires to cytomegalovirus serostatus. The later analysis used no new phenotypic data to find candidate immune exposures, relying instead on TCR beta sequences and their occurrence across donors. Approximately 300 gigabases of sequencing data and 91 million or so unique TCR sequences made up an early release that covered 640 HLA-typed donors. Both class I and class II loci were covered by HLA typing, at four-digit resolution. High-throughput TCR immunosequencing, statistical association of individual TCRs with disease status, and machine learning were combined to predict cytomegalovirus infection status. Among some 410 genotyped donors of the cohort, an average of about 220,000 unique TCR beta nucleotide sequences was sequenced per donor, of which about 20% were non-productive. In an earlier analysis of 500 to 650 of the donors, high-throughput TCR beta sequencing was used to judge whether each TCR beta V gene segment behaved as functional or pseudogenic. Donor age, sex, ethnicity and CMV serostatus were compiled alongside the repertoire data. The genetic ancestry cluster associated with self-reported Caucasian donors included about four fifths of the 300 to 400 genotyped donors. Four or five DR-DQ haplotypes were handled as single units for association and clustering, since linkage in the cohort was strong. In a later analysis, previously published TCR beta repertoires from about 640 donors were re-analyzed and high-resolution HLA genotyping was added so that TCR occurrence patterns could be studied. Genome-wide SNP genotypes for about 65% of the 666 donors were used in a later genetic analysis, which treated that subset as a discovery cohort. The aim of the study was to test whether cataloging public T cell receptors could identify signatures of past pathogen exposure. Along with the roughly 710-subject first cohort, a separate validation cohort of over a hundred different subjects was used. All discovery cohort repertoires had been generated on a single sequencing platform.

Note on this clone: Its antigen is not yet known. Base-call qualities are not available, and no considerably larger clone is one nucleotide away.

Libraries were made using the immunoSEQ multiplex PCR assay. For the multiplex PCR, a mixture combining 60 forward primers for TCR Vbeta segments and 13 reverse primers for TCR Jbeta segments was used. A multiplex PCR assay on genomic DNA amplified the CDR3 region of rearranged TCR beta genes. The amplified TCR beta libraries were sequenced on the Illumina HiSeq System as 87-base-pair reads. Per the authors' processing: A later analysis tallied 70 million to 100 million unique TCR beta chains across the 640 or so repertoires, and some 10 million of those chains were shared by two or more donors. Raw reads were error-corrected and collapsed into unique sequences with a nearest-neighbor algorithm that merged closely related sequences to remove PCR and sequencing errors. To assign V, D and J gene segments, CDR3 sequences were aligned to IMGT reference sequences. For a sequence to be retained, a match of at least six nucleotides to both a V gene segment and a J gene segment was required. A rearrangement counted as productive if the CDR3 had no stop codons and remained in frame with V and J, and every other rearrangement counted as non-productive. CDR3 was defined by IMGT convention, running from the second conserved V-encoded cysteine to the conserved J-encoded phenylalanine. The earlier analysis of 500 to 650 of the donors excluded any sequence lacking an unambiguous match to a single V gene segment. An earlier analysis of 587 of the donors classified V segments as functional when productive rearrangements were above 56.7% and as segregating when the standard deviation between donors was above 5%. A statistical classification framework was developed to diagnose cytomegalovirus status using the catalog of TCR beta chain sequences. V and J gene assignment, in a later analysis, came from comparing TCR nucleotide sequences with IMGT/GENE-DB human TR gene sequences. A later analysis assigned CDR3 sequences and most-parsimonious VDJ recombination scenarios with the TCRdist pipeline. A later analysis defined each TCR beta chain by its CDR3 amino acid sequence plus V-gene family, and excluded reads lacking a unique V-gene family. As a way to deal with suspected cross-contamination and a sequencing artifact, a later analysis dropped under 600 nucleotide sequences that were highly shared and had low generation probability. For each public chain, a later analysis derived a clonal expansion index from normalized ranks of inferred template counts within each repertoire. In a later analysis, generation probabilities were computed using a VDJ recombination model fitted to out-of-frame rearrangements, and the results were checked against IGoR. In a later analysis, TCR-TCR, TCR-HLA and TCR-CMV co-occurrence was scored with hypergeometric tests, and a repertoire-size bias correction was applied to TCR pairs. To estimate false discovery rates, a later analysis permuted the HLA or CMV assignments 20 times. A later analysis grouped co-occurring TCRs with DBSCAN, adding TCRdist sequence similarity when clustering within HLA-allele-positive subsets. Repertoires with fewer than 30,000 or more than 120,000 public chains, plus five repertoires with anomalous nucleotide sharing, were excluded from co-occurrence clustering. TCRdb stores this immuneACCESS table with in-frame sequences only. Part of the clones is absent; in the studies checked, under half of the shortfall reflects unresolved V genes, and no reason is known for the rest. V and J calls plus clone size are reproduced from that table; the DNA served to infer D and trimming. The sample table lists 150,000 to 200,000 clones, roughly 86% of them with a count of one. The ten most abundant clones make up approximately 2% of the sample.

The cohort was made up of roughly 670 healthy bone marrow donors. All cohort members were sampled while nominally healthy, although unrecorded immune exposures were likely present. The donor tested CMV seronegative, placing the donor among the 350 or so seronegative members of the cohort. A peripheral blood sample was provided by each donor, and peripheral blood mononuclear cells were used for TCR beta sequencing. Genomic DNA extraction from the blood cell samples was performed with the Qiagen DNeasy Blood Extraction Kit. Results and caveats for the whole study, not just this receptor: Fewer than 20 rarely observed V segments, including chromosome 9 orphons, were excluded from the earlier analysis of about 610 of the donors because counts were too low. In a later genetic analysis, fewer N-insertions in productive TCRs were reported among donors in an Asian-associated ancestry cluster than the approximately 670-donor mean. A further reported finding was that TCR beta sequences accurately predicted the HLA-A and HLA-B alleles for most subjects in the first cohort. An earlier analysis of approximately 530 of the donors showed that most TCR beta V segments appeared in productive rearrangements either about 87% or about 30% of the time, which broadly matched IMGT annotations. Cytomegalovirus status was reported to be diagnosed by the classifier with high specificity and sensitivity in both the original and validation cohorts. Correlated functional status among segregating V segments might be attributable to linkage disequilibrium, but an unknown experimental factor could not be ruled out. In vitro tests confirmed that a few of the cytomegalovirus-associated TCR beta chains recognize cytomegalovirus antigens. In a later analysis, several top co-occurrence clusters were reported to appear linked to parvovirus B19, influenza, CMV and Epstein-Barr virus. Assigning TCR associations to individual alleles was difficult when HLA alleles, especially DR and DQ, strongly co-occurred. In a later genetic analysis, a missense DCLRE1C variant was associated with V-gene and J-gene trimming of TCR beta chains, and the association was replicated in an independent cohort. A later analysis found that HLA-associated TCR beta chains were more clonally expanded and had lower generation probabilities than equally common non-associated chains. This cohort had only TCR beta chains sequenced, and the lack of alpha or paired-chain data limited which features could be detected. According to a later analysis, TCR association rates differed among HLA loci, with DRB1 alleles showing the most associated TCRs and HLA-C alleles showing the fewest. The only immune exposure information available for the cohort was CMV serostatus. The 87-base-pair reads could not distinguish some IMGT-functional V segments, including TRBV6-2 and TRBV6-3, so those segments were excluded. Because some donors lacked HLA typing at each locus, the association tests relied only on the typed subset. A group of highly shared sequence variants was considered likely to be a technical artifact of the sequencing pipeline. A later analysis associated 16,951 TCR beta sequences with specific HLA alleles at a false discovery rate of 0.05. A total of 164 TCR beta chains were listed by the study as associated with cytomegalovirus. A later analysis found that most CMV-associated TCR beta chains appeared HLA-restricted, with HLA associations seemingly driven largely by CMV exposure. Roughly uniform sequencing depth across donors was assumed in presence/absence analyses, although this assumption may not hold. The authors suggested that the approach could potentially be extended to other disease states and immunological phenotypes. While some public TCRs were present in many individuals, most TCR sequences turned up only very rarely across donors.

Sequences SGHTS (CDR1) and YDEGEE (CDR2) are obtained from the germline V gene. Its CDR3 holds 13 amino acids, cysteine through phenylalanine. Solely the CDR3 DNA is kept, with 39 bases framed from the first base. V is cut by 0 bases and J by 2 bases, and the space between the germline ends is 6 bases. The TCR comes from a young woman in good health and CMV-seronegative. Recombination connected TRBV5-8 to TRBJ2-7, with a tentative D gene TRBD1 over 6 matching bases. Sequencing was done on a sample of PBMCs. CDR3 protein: CASSLDRAYEQYF. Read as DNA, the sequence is TGTGCCAGCAGCTTGGACAGGGCCTACGAGCAGTACTTC.